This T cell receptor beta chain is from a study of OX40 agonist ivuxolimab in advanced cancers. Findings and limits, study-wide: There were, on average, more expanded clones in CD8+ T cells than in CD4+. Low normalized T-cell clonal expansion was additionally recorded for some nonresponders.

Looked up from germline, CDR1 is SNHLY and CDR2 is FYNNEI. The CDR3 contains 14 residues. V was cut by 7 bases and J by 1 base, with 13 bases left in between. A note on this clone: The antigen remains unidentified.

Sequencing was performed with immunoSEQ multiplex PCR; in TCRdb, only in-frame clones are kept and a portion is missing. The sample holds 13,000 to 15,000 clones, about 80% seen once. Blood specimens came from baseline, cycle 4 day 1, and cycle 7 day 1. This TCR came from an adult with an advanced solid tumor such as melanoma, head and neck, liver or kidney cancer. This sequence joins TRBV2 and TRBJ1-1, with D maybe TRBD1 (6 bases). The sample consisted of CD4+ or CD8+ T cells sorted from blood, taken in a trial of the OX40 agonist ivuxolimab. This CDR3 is CASTLGGANTEAFF. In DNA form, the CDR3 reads TGTGCCAGCACCTTGGGGGGGGCGAACACTGAAGCTTTCTTT.